Below are 11 T cell receptor delta chains sequenced from a single sample in a study of γδ T cells in repeated Plasmodium falciparum infection. Gammadelta T cells were flow-sorted from PBMC into Vgamma9/Vdelta2+ and Vdelta2-negative populations for bulk analysis. TCRdb called clones anew from the multiplex PCR reads with CATT. The table has more than 70,000 delta-chain clones, 0.75% to 1% seen once. The specimen was gamma-delta T cells from blood. These TCRs come from a pool of human donors (malaria-infected and uninfected, not separated).

This clone appeared a few times. With a far larger clone one base away, a read error is the likely cause. Additional DNA sequences in this sample encode the identical CDR3. The genes are TRDV1 and TRDJ1; D possibly corresponds to TRDD2 (8 bases). The J gene comes from matching the DNA to germline here; TCRdb lacks it. Trimming stripped 3 bases from V and 5 bases from J, with 49 bases between. The CDR3 is 26 amino acids. Per germline, CDR1 TSWWSYY and CDR2 QGS. The CDR3 DNA reads TGTGCTCTTGGGGACTCTTTCTTCCTACGTAAAAGTGTACTGGGGACCCCCATCCGTCCGATTGATAAACTCATCTTT. Translating gives CALGDSFFLRKSVLGTPIRPIDKLIF.

Turning to this clone: TCRdb's protein, taken from a much larger clone, differs from this DNA's translation at residue 15, likely owing to a read error; the protein displayed comes from the DNA. The J gene is uncalled and the V gene is TRDV1; TRDD3, the table's D call, lacks a check against the DNA. This CDR3 has 18 amino acids. Germline V lookup: CDR1 TSWWSYY, CDR2 QGS. For the CDR3, the DNA is TGTGCTCTTGGGGAACTCAGTAATGCTCCCAGATACTGGGGGGACCTCATCTTT. Its translation: CALGELSNAPRYWGDLIF.

Concerning this clone itself: TCRdb's entry gives the protein of a much larger clone, which mismatches this DNA's translation at residue 10, likely from a read error; the protein reported here is translated from the DNA. The CDR3 protein is CACDHILSPWLGKLIF. DNA of the CDR3: TGTGCCTGTGACCACATTTTATCCCCGTGGCTGGGGAAACTCATCTTT. This chain joins TRDV2 and TRDJ1; a weak D match, TRDD3 (6 bases). TCRdb gives no J gene; it was assigned here by matching the DNA to germline. Germline lookup yields CDR1 GEAIGNYY and CDR2 EKD. The V end lost 3 bases, the J end lost 8 bases, and 24 bases lay between the germline ends. The CDR3 consists of 16 residues.

The sample holds a few counts of this clone. The TCRdb protein comes from a much larger clone and disagrees with this DNA's translation at residue 5, likely due to a read error; the protein given here is derived from the DNA. The gene calls are TRDV1 and TRDJ1; D possibly corresponds to TRDD3 (7 bases). As TCRdb names no J gene, one was assigned here on the basis of a DNA match to germline. Germline-derived CDR1 and CDR2 are TSWWSYY and QGS. V was clipped by 4 bases and J by 4 bases, with 55 bases between them. The CDR3 spans 28 residues. The CDR3 nucleotides are TGTGCTCTTGGGGGACGAAAGGACGAAAGGGGAAAGTCCCTACGTATTCCTAGGGGGGGATGGTCGGTCGATAAACTCATCTTT. Encoded protein: CALGGRKDERGKSLRIPRGGWSVDKLIF.

In the case of this clone: A far more abundant clone sits one base away, making this likely a read error. Other DNA sequences within the sample encode an identical CDR3. The J gene is TRDJ1, the V gene TRDV1; 12 nucleotides agree with TRDD3. As TCRdb names no J gene, one was assigned here on the basis of a DNA match to germline. V gave up 1 base and J gave up 1 base; unmatched junction bases: 37. Germline CDR1 TSWWSYY, CDR2 QGS. The CDR3 runs to 28 residues. This CDR3 reads CALGERGEFAFPPSRTVWGIRGTDKLIF. The CDR3 DNA sequence: TGTGCTCTTGGGGAACGGGGCGAGTTCGCCTTCCCCCCTTCTCGTACTGTCTGGGGGATACGGGGCACCGATAAACTCATCTTT.

This clone occurred a few times. Translating this DNA gives a protein that differs at residue 17 from the TCRdb one, which belongs to a much larger clone; a read error is likely, and the protein shown is this translation. The V gene reported is TRDV1; the J gene is uncalled; the DNA was not compared with TRDD3, the D call given in the table. CDR3 length equals 19 residues. Germline V lookup: CDR1 TSWWSYY, CDR2 QGS. The CDR3 is CALGEPSGGSPPHTDKPIF. The CDR3 DNA sequence: TGTGCTCTTGGGGAACCCTCCGGGGGATCCCCTCCACACACCGATAAACCCATCTTT.

As regards this clone: With a far larger clone one base away, a read error is the likely cause. The sample has other DNA sequences that encode this CDR3 too. The CDR3 DNA sequence: TGTGCTCTCCGCCTGAATGCTCCTACAACTGGGGGACAGGTCGATAAGCTCATCTTT. This gives the protein CALRLNAPTTGGQVDKLIF. The V gene is TRDV1; the J gene was not called; the DNA was not used to check the table's D call, TRDD3. The CDR3 contains 19 residues. Looked up from germline, CDR1 is TSWWSYY and CDR2 is QGS.

This clone was seen ten or more times. With only one base between it and a far larger clone, this is likely a read error. The sample has other DNA sequences that encode this CDR3 too. In DNA, the CDR3 is TGTGCTCTTGGGGAAGGTTCCTGGGGGATACTTACCGATAAACTCATCTTC. It codes for CALGEGSWGILTDKLIF. The J gene is TRDJ1, the V gene TRDV1, with TRDD3 matching over 11 bases. Germline V CDR1 and CDR2: TSWWSYY, QGS. CDR3 length: 17 amino acids.

As for this clone: TCRdb's protein, taken from a much larger clone, differs from this DNA's translation at residue 7, likely owing to a read error; the protein displayed comes from the DNA. The chain carries TRDV1 and TRDJ1; 8 nucleotides agree with TRDD3. TCRdb gives no J gene; it was assigned here by matching the DNA to germline. The CDR3 length is 18 residues. Germline CDR1 reads TSWWSYY; CDR2 reads QGS. V trimming: 3 bases; J trimming: 7 bases; junction bases outside the gene matches: 19. The CDR3 region is CALGESRLVRGISGKLIF. The CDR3 bases are TGTGCTCTTGGGGAGTCACGCCTCGTCCGGGGGATATCGGGTAAACTCATCTTT.

This clone has ten or more counts. Other DNA sequences in this sample translate to the same CDR3. The chain employs TRDV1 and TRDJ1; 10 bases line up with TRDD3. Losses at the gene ends were 1 base for V and 1 base for J; bases not matched to a gene: 21. The CDR3 totals 22 residues. CDR1 is TSWWSYY and CDR2 is QGS in the germline V gene. The CDR3 DNA sequence: TGTGCTCTTGGGGAACCGGGCCTTCCTTGGGTTACCGGGGGATACGGCACCGATAAACTCATCTTT. It yields the protein CALGEPGLPWVTGGYGTDKLIF.

This clone was detected a few times. It differs at one base from a far larger clone, so likely a read error. Different DNA sequences within this sample yield the same CDR3. The J gene is TRDJ3, the V gene TRDV2, with D possibly TRDD2 on 6 matching bases. The J gene was missing in TCRdb and was found by matching the end of the DNA to germline. V was trimmed by 0 bases and J by 0 bases, leaving 29 bases between them. Germline loops: CDR1 GEAIGNYY, CDR2 EKD. The CDR3 loop spans 24 amino acids. The CDR3 protein is CACDTVLRSGETDRSSWDTRQMFF. In DNA, the CDR3 is TGTGCCTGTGACACCGTCCTACGGTCGGGAGAAACAGATAGGAGCTCCTGGGACACCCGACAGATGTTTTTC.